What follows describes a single TCR beta chain. The data derive from a study of cytomegalovirus exposure and HLA in healthy donors. The CDR3 has 16 amino acids. V shed 1 base and J 5 bases; nucleotides not matched to a gene: 7. Germline V gene data show CDR1 as LGHNT and CDR2 as FRNRAP. Donors counted as nominally healthy when sampled, yet unrecorded immune exposures were likely. The study ran its PCR with 60 Vbeta and 13 Jbeta primers. Sequencing used immunoSEQ multiplex PCR; TCRdb keeps in-frame clones, though not all of them. Among approximately 160,000 clones, 80% to 90% were seen once, and the ten largest hold about 0.82%.

The V and J genes are TRBV12-5 and TRBJ2-2, with TRBD1 matching 7 bases. Sequenced material: PBMCs. This TCR came from a woman between 18 and 30 years old in good health and CMV-seronegative. The CDR3 sequence is CASGLDRQGWTGELFF. The CDR3 DNA sequence: TGTGCTAGTGGTTTGGATCGACAGGGATGGACCGGGGAGCTGTTTTTT.